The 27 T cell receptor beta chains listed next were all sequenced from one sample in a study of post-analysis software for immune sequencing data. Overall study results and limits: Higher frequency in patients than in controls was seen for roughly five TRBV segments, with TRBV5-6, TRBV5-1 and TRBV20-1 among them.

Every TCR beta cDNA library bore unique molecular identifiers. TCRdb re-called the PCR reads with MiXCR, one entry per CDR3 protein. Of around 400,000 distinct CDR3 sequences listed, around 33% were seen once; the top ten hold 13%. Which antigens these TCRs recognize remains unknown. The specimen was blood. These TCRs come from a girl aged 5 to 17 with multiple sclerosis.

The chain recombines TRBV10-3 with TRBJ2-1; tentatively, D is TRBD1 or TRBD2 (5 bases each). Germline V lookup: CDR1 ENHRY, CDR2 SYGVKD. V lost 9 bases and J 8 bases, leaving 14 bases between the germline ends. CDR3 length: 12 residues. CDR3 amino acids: CAMGDQGDEQFF. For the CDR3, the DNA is TGTGCCATGGGGGACCAGGGAGATGAGCAGTTCTTC.

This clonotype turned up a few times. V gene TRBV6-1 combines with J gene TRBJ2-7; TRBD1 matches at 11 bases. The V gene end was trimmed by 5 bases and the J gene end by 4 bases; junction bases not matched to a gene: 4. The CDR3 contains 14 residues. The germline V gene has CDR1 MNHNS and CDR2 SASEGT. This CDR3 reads CASSSGQGEYEQYF. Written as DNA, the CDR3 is TGTGCCAGCAGTTCGGGACAGGGGGAGTACGAGCAGTACTTC.

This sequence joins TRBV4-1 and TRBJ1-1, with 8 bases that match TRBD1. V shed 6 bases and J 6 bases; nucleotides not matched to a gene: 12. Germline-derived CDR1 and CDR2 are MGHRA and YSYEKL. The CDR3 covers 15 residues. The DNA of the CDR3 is TGCGCCAGCAGTCGGACAGGGAGCGGAAACGCTGAAGCTTTCTTT. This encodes CASSRTGSGNAEAFF.

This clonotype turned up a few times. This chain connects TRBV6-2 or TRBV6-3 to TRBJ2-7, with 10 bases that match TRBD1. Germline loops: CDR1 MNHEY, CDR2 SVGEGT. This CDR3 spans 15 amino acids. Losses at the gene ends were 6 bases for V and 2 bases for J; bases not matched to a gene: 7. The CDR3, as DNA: TGTGCCAGCAGCGTGGGGACAGGGGCTCCCTACGAGCAGTACTTC. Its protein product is CASSVGTGAPYEQYF.

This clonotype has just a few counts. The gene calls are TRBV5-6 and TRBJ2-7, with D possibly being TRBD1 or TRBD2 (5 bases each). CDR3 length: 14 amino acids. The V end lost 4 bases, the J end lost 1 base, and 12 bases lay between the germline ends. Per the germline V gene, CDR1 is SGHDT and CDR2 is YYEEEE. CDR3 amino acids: CASSPGEGSYEQYF. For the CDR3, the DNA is TGTGCCAGCAGCCCCGGTGAGGGGTCCTACGAGCAGTACTTC. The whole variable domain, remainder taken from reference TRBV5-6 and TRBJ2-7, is DAGVTQSPTHLIKTRGQQVTLRCSPKSGHDTVSWYQQALGQGPQFIFQYYEEEERQRGNFPDRFSGHQFPNYSSELNVNALLLGDSALYLCASSPGEGSYEQYFGPGTRLTVT.

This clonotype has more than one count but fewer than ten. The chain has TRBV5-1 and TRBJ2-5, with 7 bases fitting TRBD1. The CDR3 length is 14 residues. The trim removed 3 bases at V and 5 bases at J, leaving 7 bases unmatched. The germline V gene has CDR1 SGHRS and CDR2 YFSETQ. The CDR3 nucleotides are TGCGCCAGCAGCTCCGGACAGGTTCGGGAGACCCAGTACTTC. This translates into CASSSGQVRETQYF.

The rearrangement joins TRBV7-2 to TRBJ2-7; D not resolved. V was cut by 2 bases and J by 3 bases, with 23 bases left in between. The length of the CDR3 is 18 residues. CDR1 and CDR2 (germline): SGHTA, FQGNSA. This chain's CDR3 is CASSLYLLSQSTIYEQYF. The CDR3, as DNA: TGTGCCAGCAGCTTATATCTGCTGTCCCAATCGACCATCTACGAGCAGTACTTC. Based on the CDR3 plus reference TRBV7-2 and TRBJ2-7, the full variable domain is GAGVSQSPSNKVTEKGKDVELRCDPISGHTALYWYRQSLGQGLEFLIYFQGNSAPDKSGLPSDRFSAERTGGSVSTLTIQRTQQEDSAVYLCASSLYLLSQSTIYEQYFGPGTRLTVT.

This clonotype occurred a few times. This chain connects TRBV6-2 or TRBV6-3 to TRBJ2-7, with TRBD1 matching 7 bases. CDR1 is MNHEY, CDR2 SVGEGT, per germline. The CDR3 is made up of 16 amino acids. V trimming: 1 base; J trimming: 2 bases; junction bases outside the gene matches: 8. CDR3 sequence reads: CASSYYPDRPTYEQYF. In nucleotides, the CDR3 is TGTGCCAGCAGTTACTATCCGGACAGGCCCACCTACGAGCAGTACTTC.

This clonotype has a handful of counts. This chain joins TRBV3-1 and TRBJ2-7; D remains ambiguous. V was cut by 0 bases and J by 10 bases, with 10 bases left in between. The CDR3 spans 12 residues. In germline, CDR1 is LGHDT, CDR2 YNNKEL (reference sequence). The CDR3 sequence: CASSQDTVAQYF. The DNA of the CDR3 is TGTGCCAGCAGCCAAGATACGGTCGCACAGTACTTC.

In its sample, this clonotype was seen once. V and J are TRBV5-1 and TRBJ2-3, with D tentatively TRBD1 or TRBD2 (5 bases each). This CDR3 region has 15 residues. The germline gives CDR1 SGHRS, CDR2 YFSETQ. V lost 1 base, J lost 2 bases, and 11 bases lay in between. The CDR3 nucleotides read TGCGCCAGCAGCTTGACGGGGCGATACACAGATACGCAGTATTTT. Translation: CASSLTGRYTDTQYF. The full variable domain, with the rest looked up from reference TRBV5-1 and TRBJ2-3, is KAGVTQTPRYLIKTRGQQVTLSCSPISGHRSVSWYQQTPGQGLQFLFEYFSETQRNKGNFPGRFSGRQFSNSRSEMNVSTLELGDSALYLCASSLTGRYTDTQYFGPGTRLTVL.

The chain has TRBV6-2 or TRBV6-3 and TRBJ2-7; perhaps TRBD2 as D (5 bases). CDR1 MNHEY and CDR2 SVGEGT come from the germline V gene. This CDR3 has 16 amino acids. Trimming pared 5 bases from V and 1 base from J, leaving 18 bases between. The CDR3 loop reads CASSRVDYPLSYEQYF. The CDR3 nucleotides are TGTGCCAGCAGTCGGGTAGACTATCCCCTATCCTACGAGCAGTACTTC.

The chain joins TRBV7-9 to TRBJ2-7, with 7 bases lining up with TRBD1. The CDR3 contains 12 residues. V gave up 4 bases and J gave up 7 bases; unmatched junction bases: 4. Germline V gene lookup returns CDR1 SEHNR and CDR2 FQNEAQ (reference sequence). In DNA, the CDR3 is TGTGCCAGCAGCTCTCCGGGACAGGAGCAGTACTTC. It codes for CASSSPGQEQYF.

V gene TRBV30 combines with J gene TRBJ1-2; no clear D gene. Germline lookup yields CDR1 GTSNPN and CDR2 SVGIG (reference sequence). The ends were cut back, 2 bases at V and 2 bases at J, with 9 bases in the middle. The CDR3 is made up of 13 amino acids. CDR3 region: CAWSIQANYGYTF. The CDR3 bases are TGTGCCTGGAGTATTCAGGCGAACTATGGCTACACCTTC.

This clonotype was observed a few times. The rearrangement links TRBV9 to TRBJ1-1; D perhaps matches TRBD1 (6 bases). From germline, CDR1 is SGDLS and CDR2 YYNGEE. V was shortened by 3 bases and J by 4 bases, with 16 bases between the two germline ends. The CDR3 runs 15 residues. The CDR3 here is CASSALRGEGTEAFF. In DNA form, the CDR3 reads TGTGCCAGCAGCGCCCTCAGGGGAGAGGGCACTGAAGCTTTCTTT.

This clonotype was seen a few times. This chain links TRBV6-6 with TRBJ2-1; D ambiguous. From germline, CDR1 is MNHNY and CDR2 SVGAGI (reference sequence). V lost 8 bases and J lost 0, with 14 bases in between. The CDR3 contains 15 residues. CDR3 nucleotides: TGTGCCAGCCAGTCACCAGCCTCCTCCTACAATGAGCAGTTCTTC. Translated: CASQSPASSYNEQFF.

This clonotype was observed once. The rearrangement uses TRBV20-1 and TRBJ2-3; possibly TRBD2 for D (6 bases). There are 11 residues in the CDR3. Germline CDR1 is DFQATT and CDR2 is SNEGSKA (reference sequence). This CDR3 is CAGGGTDTQYF. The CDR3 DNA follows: TGCGCAGGCGGGGGCACAGATACGCAGTATTTT.

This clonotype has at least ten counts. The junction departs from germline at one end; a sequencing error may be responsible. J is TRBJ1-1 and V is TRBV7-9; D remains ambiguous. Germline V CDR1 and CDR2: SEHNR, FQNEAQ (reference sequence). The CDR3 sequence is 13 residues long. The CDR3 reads CASSLAANTEAFF. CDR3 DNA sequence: TGCGCCAGCAGCTTGGCCGCGAACACTGAAGCTTTCTTT.

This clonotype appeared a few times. The CDR3 here is CSVPRGLAGGLRSYNEQFF. The CDR3 coding sequence is TGCAGCGTCCCAAGGGGACTAGCGGGGGGGCTGCGCTCCTACAATGAGCAGTTCTTC. The chain uses TRBV29-1 and TRBJ2-1; 16 bases match TRBD2. This CDR3 has 19 residues. The trim removed 6 bases at V and 0 bases at J, leaving 11 bases unmatched. Germline V lookup: CDR1 SQVTM, CDR2 ANQGSEA.

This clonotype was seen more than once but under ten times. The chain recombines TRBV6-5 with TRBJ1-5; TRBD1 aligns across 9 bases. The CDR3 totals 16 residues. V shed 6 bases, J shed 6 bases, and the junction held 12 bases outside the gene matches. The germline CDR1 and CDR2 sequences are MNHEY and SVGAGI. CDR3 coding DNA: TGTGCCAGCAGAGCAGAGGGACAGGGAGGCGCTCAGCCCCAGCATTTT. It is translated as CASRAEGQGGAQPQHF.

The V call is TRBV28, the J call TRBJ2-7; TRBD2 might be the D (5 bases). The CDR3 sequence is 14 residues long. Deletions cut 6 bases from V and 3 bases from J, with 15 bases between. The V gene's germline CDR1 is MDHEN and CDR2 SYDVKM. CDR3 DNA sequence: TGTGCCAGCAGCCCTGAGGGCCACCGCTACGAGCAGTACTTC. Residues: CASSPEGHRYEQYF.

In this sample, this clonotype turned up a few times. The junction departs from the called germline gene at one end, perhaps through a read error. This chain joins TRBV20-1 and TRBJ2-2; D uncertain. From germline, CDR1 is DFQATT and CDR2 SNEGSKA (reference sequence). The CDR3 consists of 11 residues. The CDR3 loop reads CSARDMGELFF. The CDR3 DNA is TGCAGTGCGAGAGACATGGGGGAGCTGTTTTTT.

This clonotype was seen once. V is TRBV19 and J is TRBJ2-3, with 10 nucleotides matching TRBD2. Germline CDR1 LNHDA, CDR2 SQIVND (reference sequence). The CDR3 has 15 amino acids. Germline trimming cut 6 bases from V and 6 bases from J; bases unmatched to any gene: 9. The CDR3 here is CASRLIAGGLDTQYF. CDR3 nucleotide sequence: TGTGCCAGTAGGCTAATAGCGGGGGGCTTGGATACGCAGTATTTT.

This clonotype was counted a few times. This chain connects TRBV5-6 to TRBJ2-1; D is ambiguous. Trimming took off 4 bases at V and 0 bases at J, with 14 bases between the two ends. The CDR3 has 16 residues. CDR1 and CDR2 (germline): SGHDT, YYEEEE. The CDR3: CASSAARFSSYNEQFF. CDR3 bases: TGTGCCAGCAGCGCAGCACGGTTTAGCTCCTACAATGAGCAGTTCTTC.

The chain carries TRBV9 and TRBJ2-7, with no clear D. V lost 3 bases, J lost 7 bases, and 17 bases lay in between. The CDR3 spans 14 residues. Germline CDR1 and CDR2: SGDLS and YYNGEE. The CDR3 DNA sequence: TGTGCCAGCAGCGCATCCCTGAGACCTCTGGAGCAGTACTTC. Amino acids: CASSASLRPLEQYF.

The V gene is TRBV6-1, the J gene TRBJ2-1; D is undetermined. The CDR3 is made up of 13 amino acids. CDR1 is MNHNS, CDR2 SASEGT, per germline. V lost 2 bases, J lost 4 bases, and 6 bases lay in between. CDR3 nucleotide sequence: TGTGCCAGCAGTGAATCCGAGTACAATGAGCAGTTCTTC. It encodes CASSESEYNEQFF.

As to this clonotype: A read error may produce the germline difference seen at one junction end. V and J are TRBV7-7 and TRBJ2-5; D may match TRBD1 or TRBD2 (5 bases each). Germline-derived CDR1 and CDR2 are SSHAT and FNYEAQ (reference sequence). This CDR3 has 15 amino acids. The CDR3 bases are TGTGCTAGCAGCTTAGCCGGGACCGAGAAGGAGACCCAGTACTTC. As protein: CASSLAGTEKETQYF.

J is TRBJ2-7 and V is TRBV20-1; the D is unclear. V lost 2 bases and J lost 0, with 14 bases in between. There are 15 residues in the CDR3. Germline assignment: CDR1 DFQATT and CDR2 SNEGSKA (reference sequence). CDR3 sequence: CSARRWAQSSYEQYF. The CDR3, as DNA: TGCAGTGCTAGAAGGTGGGCACAGAGCTCCTACGAGCAGTACTTC.